This is a list of T cell receptor beta chains from one sample in a study of radiotherapy plus CTLA-4 blockade in lung cancer. Here immunoSEQ multiplex PCR was the method, and the copy in TCRdb shows in-frame clones only, minus some. The table has 75,000 to 100,000 clones, approximately 72% seen once. The sequencing here drew on peripheral blood, taken from a patient treated with radiotherapy plus ipilimumab. Every receptor here comes from a human donor with non-small cell lung cancer who had a partial response to radiotherapy plus ipilimumab. Some clones in this sample may be carry-over from other donors' samples. The CDR3 runs from the conserved cysteine through the conserved F or W. Each record gives: J gene, V gene, CDR3 protein.

J gene: TRBJ2-1
V gene: TRBV7-2
CDR3 protein: CASSVNRGEQFF

J gene: TRBJ1-6
V gene: TRBV4-3
CDR3 protein: CASSQETANSPLHF

J gene: TRBJ1-4
V gene: TRBV7-9
CDR3 protein: CASSSTGGSNEKLFF

J gene: TRBJ2-3
V gene: TRBV19
CDR3 protein: CASSIRTSGSTDTQYF

J gene: TRBJ1-5
V gene: TRBV19
CDR3 protein: CASSMTGRNQPQHF

J gene: TRBJ2-2
V gene: TRBV5-1
CDR3 protein: CARDTGTSGRNTGELFF

J gene: TRBJ2-7
V gene: TRBV4-3
CDR3 protein: CASSQDSLSYEQYF

J gene: TRBJ2-2
V gene: TRBV30
CDR3 protein: CAWSFLLAGELFF

J gene: TRBJ1-1
V gene: TRBV28
CDR3 protein: CASSLSLGRHEAFF

J gene: TRBJ2-7
V gene: TRBV7-8
CDR3 protein: CASSFNRDRGYEQYF

J gene: TRBJ1-1
V gene: TRBV6-4
CDR3 protein: CASRHSVGQGSSEAFF

J gene: TRBJ2-1
V gene: TRBV11-3
CDR3 protein: CASSTPKVTTRNEQFF

J gene: TRBJ2-2
V gene: TRBV5-1
CDR3 protein: CASSLSQNTGELFF

J gene: TRBJ2-5
V gene: TRBV10-1
CDR3 protein: CASSEGFGRNQYF

J gene: TRBJ1-6
V gene: TRBV6-1
CDR3 protein: CATNREGNNSPLHF

J gene: TRBJ1-4
V gene: TRBV10-2
CDR3 protein: CASRDRGGVEKLFF

J gene: TRBJ2-5
V gene: TRBV7-3
CDR3 protein: CASSKDRGETQYF

J gene: TRBJ2-7
V gene: TRBV7-9
CDR3 protein: CASSTAMAYRGKSYEQYF

J gene: TRBJ2-1
V gene: TRBV5-1
CDR3 protein: CASSLVTGNEQFF

J gene: TRBJ2-3
V gene: TRBV7-2
CDR3 protein: CASSLQAGNTDTQYF

J gene: TRBJ1-1
V gene: TRBV28
CDR3 protein: CASSPHGGGVTEAFF

J gene: TRBJ2-7
V gene: TRBV2
CDR3 protein: CASTPQGVTIYEQYF

J gene: TRBJ2-6
V gene: TRBV19
CDR3 protein: CASSRTPNSGANVLTF

J gene: TRBJ2-3
V gene: TRBV4-1
CDR3 protein: CASSLSRTDTQYF

J gene: TRBJ1-3
V gene: TRBV2
CDR3 protein: CASDTGASSGNTIYF

J gene: TRBJ2-4
V gene: TRBV28
CDR3 protein: CASRIALGGAKNIQYF

J gene: TRBJ2-7
V gene: TRBV6-5
CDR3 protein: CASSYFSGRAVREQYF

J gene: TRBJ2-4
V gene: TRBV5-6
CDR3 protein: CASSLTGDPPKNIQYF

J gene: TRBJ2-1
V gene: TRBV11-2
CDR3 protein: CASSLGLAASNEQFF

J gene: TRBJ1-1
V gene: TRBV10-1
CDR3 protein: CARLRYRGPFGNTEAFF

J gene: TRBJ2-3
V gene: TRBV5-1
CDR3 protein: CASSRRPRDSQDTQYF

J gene: TRBJ2-7
V gene: TRBV5-4
CDR3 protein: CASSTGLASSYEQYF

J gene: TRBJ1-2
V gene: TRBV11-3
CDR3 protein: CASSRQGARGYTF

J gene: TRBJ2-3
V gene: TRBV19
CDR3 protein: CASSLGQFTDTQYF

J gene: TRBJ2-1
V gene: TRBV19
CDR3 protein: CASSIVGDGKGDNEQFF

J gene: TRBJ2-6
V gene: TRBV5-1
CDR3 protein: CASGDRLSSGANVLTF

J gene: TRBJ1-2
V gene: TRBV6-1
CDR3 protein: CASSRPGQATYGYTF

J gene: TRBJ2-2
V gene: TRBV28
CDR3 protein: CASSPSWTSGKNTGELFF

J gene: TRBJ2-7
V gene: TRBV18
CDR3 protein: CASSQFLADRASSYEQYF

J gene: TRBJ1-2
V gene: TRBV28
CDR3 protein: CASSTSGTGPANYGYTF

J gene: TRBJ2-5
V gene: TRBV28
CDR3 protein: CASSLYRIKQETQYF

J gene: TRBJ1-2
V gene: TRBV6-6
CDR3 protein: CASRGSGVNYGYTF

J gene: TRBJ1-2
V gene: TRBV19
CDR3 protein: CASSIGRGDYGYTF

J gene: TRBJ1-6
V gene: TRBV4-2
CDR3 protein: CASSQDSGRGRSSYNSPLHF

J gene: TRBJ1-6
V gene: TRBV5-4
CDR3 protein: CASSLDPTGHRQWALHF

J gene: TRBJ1-1
V gene: TRBV6-5
CDR3 protein: CASSYDRDTEAFF

J gene: TRBJ1-2
V gene: TRBV13
CDR3 protein: CASGLQGVRGYTF

J gene: TRBJ1-2
V gene: TRBV19
CDR3 protein: CASSIDLRGRGDGYTF

J gene: TRBJ1-3
V gene: TRBV11-3
CDR3 protein: CASSFSGVTGNTIYF

J gene: TRBJ1-2
V gene: TRBV2
CDR3 protein: CASSGTGSYGYTF

J gene: TRBJ2-7
V gene: TRBV28
CDR3 protein: CASSSGDRGLPHEQYF

J gene: NA
V gene: TRBV6-1
CDR3 protein: CASSLKRQGREQYF

J gene: TRBJ1-5
V gene: TRBV7-6
CDR3 protein: CASSPAGGGSNQPQHF

J gene: TRBJ1-4
V gene: TRBV7-9
CDR3 protein: CASSLDLNEKLFF

J gene: TRBJ2-3
V gene: TRBV27
CDR3 protein: CASGMGLDTQYF

J gene: TRBJ2-1
V gene: TRBV6-5
CDR3 protein: CASSASGRYNEQFF

J gene: TRBJ1-2
V gene: TRBV7-8
CDR3 protein: CASSFSGEYGYTF

J gene: TRBJ1-5
V gene: TRBV6-1
CDR3 protein: CASKKSQVNQPQHF